This T cell receptor (beta chain) originates from a study of blood T cell repertoires in COVID-19. Losses at the gene ends were 0 bases for V and 3 bases for J; bases not matched to a gene: 9. There are 18 residues in the CDR3. Germline loops: CDR1 WSHSY, CDR2 SAAADI. Profiling relied on immunoSEQ multiplex PCR, and the TCRdb table lists in-frame clones only, not all of them. The table lists fewer than 250,000 clones, 85% of them singletons. This clonotype was sampled from a woman aged 60-70 years with active or convalescent COVID-19. Sample: peripheral blood. J is TRBJ1-5 and V is TRBV10-2; 9 bases are a match to TRBD1. CDR3 nucleotides: TGCGCCAGCAGTGAGTCGACCGGACAGGGGATTCTCAATCAGCCCCAGCATTTT. Translated, it gives CASSESTGQGILNQPQHF.